Following are 20 T cell receptor beta chains from one sample sequenced in a study of blood T cell repertoires in COVID-19. Assay used: immunoSEQ multiplex PCR; TCRdb lists only in-frame clones, some missing. The data show more than 250,000 clones, around nine tenths seen once. Sequencing input: PBMCs or T cells enriched from blood (not recorded which). The origin of the receptors is a woman under 40 who had recovered from COVID-19.

This chain links TRBV6-1 with TRBJ2-1, with 8 bases matching TRBD2. V gave up 1 base and J gave up 4 bases; unmatched junction bases: 6. The CDR3 spans 16 residues. The germline CDR1 and CDR2 sequences are MNHNS and SASEGT. The CDR3 sequence is CASSEGKRGPYNEQFF. In DNA form, the CDR3 reads TGTGCCAGCAGTGAAGGAAAGCGGGGGCCATACAATGAGCAGTTCTTC.

The chain joins TRBV12-3 or TRBV12-4 to TRBJ1-2, with 8 bases lining up with TRBD1. With V trimmed by 5 bases and J by 9 bases, 5 bases remained unmatched. The CDR3 consists of 12 residues. The CDR3 loop is CASSPRTGRYTF. The CDR3 region has the DNA TGTGCCAGCAGTCCCCGGACAGGGCGCTACACCTTC.

In its sample, this clone was seen once. V gene TRBV3-1 (or the pseudogene TRBV3-2) combines with J gene TRBJ1-2; 10 positions agree with TRBD1. The CDR3 has 17 amino acids. CDR1 and CDR2 from the germline V gene are LGHDT and YNNKEL (reference sequence). V shed 4 bases and J 6 bases; nucleotides not matched to a gene: 14. This chain's CDR3 is CASSLLHRDRGGNGYTF. CDR3 nucleotides: TGTGCCAGCAGCCTACTACACCGGGACAGGGGTGGTAATGGCTACACCTTC.

The J gene is TRBJ2-7, the V gene TRBV4-1, with D perhaps matching TRBD1 (5 bases). CDR3 size: 16 residues. Germline CDR1 and CDR2: MGHRA and YSYEKL. Between the trimmed V and J ends, which lost 2 bases and 0 bases, there was a span of 14 bases. The CDR3 DNA is TGCGCCAGCAGCCAACCCCTTGCAGGGATCTCCTACGAGCAGTACTTC. Its protein is CASSQPLAGISYEQYF.

Worth noting for this clone: This CDR3 is also generated by other DNA sequences in the sample. CDR3 in amino acids: CASSEPGSGANVLTF. The CDR3 DNA sequence: TGTGCCAGCAGTGAACCCGGCTCTGGGGCCAACGTCCTGACTTTC. This chain uses TRBV6-1 with TRBJ2-6; no firm D call. The CDR3 length is 15 residues. V dropped 2 bases and J dropped 0 bases, with 5 bases sitting between them. Germline CDR1 reads MNHNS; CDR2 reads SASEGT.

This chain's CDR3 is CASSQDWVGGAFF. The CDR3 nucleotides are TGTGCCAGCAGCCAAGATTGGGTCGGGGGTGCTTTCTTT. The chain has TRBV3-1 (or the pseudogene TRBV3-2) and TRBJ1-1; the D gene is possibly TRBD1 (5 bases). The germline V gene has CDR1 LGHDT and CDR2 YNNKEL (reference sequence). CDR3 length equals 13 residues. V lost 0 bases, J lost 11 bases, and 13 bases lay in between.

The V gene is TRBV2, the J gene TRBJ1-2; no clear D gene. Looked up from germline, CDR1 is SNHLY and CDR2 is FYNNEI. V lost 5 bases and J 4 bases, leaving 17 bases between the germline ends. The CDR3 runs to 15 residues. The CDR3 is CASSLHPSVGYGYTF. The CDR3 DNA reads TGTGCCAGCAGTCTTCACCCATCGGTCGGCTATGGCTACACCTTC. The variable domain in full, completed from reference TRBV2 and TRBJ1-2, reads EPEVTQTPSHQVTQMGQEVILRCVPISNHLYFYWYRQILGQKVEFLVSFYNNEISEKSEIFDDQFSVERPDGSNFTLKIRSTKLEDSAMYFCASSLHPSVGYGYTFGSGTRLTVV.

The chain joins TRBV7-9 to TRBJ1-1; D remains unclear. CDR1 and CDR2 from the germline V gene are SEHNR and FQNEAQ (reference sequence). The CDR3 sequence is 13 residues long. The V gene lost 0 bases and the J gene lost 4 bases, with 6 bases spanning the gap. The CDR3 here is CASSLALGTEAFF. The CDR3 nucleotides read TGTGCCAGCAGCTTAGCGCTCGGCACTGAAGCTTTCTTT.

V and J are TRBV10-3 and TRBJ1-1; D is possibly TRBD1 (6 bases). Germline CDR1 and CDR2: ENHRY and SYGVKD. This CDR3 region has 14 residues. V gave up 7 bases and J gave up 7 bases, with 19 bases separating them. The CDR3 coding sequence is TGTGCCATCACACAGGGCGGATCCGACCTTGAAGCTTTCTTT. This translates into CAITQGGSDLEAFF.

The chain uses TRBV30 and TRBJ1-4; D is perhaps TRBD1 (6 bases). Deletions cut 4 bases from V and 3 bases from J, with 15 bases between. Looked up from germline, CDR1 is GTSNPN and CDR2 is SVGIG (reference sequence). The CDR3 extends over 15 amino acids. The CDR3: CAWTKPGHANEKLFF. The CDR3 DNA sequence: TGTGCCTGGACTAAGCCGGGACACGCTAATGAAAAACTGTTTTTT. Variable domain in full (rest from reference TRBV30 and TRBJ1-4): SQTIHQWPATLVQPVGSPLSLECTVEGTSNPNLYWYRQAAGRGLQLLFYSVGIGQISSEVPQNLSASRPQDRQFILSSKKLLLSDSGFYLCAWTKPGHANEKLFFGSGTQLSVL.

This clone has only a few counts. For the CDR3, the DNA is TGTGCCAGCACCTCTGTAGCTGCCAACTATGGCTACACCTTC. It encodes CASTSVAANYGYTF. The chain links TRBV5-6 to TRBJ1-2; D remains ambiguous. The V and J ends lost 6 bases and 2 bases respectively, with 14 bases between them. The CDR3 extends over 14 amino acids. Germline CDR1 SGHDT, CDR2 YYEEEE.

The gene calls are TRBV7-2 and TRBJ1-6; 8 bases are a match to TRBD1. Germline trimming cut 5 bases from V and 4 bases from J; bases unmatched to any gene: 7. CDR3 size: 16 residues. Germline assignment: CDR1 SGHTA and CDR2 FQGNSA. The DNA of the CDR3 is TGTGCCAGCAGCCGCGGGTACAGGGGGTATAATTCACCCCTCCACTTT. This gives the protein CASSRGYRGYNSPLHF.

The chain combines TRBV9 with TRBJ1-4; possibly TRBD1 for D (6 bases). CDR1 and CDR2 from the germline V gene are SGDLS and YYNGEE. The V end lost 4 bases, the J end lost 7 bases, and 17 bases lay between the germline ends. The CDR3 has 15 residues. CDR3 nucleotide sequence: TGTGCCAGCAGCCCTCGGACGGGACAAAGTGAAAAACTGTTTTTT. Protein product: CASSPRTGQSEKLFF.

The gene calls are TRBV30 and TRBJ1-5; 7 bases line up with TRBD1. After removal of 1 base from V and 3 bases from J, the junction contained 3 bases not matched to a gene. Germline V gene sequence: CDR1 GTSNPN, CDR2 SVGIG (reference sequence). CDR3 length: 14 residues. The CDR3 coding sequence is TGTGCCTGGAGTGCCGGACAGGACAATCAGCCCCAGCATTTT. Translation: CAWSAGQDNQPQHF. The full variable domain, its missing parts supplied by reference TRBV30 and TRBJ1-5, is SQTIHQWPATLVQPVGSPLSLECTVEGTSNPNLYWYRQAAGRGLQLLFYSVGIGQISSEVPQNLSASRPQDRQFILSSKKLLLSDSGFYLCAWSAGQDNQPQHFGDGTRLSIL.

This clone was recorded a few times. The chain employs TRBV12-5 and TRBJ2-3; tentatively, D is TRBD2 (7 bases). Germline V gene data show CDR1 as LGHNT and CDR2 as FRNRAP. The germline V and J ends were trimmed by 7 bases and 1 base, with 15 bases remaining between them. The CDR3 has 15 residues. The CDR3 DNA reads TGTGCTAGTGCCCTGGGGGGGGCCCGCACAGATACGCAGTATTTT. Translated: CASALGGARTDTQYF.

This chain joins TRBV5-1 and TRBJ2-1; 9 nucleotides line up with TRBD2. Losses at the gene ends were 5 bases for V and 7 bases for J; bases not matched to a gene: 19. The CDR3 extends over 18 amino acids. CDR1 is SGHRS and CDR2 is YFSETQ in the germline V gene. The CDR3 region has the DNA TGCGCCAGCAGACCGCGGCCCCTTTGGGCGGGGGGGGATAATGAGCAGTTCTTC. This codes for CASRPRPLWAGGDNEQFF.

J is TRBJ2-7 and V is TRBV30; no reliable D call. The CDR3 sequence is 11 residues long. The germline gives CDR1 GTSNPN, CDR2 SVGIG (reference sequence). Trimming took off 5 bases at V and 0 bases at J, with 5 bases between the two ends. The CDR3 DNA reads as TGTGCCTGGGAGAGCTCCTACGAGCAGTACTTC. Encoded protein: CAWESSYEQYF.

This clone was seen more than once but under ten times. This rearrangement joins TRBV13 to TRBJ1-1; the D gene is possibly TRBD1 (6 bases). Germline lookup yields CDR1 PRHDT and CDR2 FYEKMQ (reference sequence). V lost 7 bases and J 1 base, leaving 13 bases between the germline ends. The CDR3 has 14 amino acids. The DNA for the CDR3 is TGTGCCAGCACCGTAAGGACAGCGAACACTGAAGCTTTCTTT. Encoded protein: CASTVRTANTEAFF.

A few counts support this clone. Written as DNA, the CDR3 is TGTGCCTGGAGTGTAACCAGGACACTTATAGGAGGCAATCAGCCCCAGCATTTT. This sequence encodes CAWSVTRTLIGGNQPQHF. The V gene is TRBV30, the J gene TRBJ1-5; TRBD1 might be the D (5 bases). Trimming left V 0 bases short and J 2 bases short, with 20 bases between. Germline CDR1 is GTSNPN and CDR2 is SVGIG (reference sequence). This CDR3 contains 18 residues.

The V call is TRBV6-5, the J call TRBJ1-2; D remains ambiguous. V was trimmed by 4 bases and J by 3 bases, leaving 15 bases between them. Germline-derived CDR1 and CDR2 are MNHEY and SVGAGI. The CDR3 is made up of 15 amino acids. This CDR3 is CASSSPARKHYGYTF. In nucleotides, the CDR3 is TGTGCCAGCAGTTCCCCGGCGAGGAAGCACTATGGCTACACCTTC.